The 9 T cell receptor beta chains listed next were all sequenced from one sample in a study of control samples from healthy donors and cancer patients. The assay was immunoSEQ multiplex PCR, and TCRdb's table has in-frame clones only and misses some. This sample has tens of thousands of clones; about nine tenths occur once, and the top ten carry approximately 5.1%. Sequencing was performed on PBMCs. These receptors were obtained from a man aged 60-69 years with colorectal cancer.

The chain employs TRBV11-3 and TRBJ2-2, with 7 bases identical to TRBD2. This CDR3 comprises 18 residues. Trimming took 2 bases from V and 3 from J; bases not matched to a gene: 12. Germline V gene data show CDR1 as SGHNT and CDR2 as YENEEA. CDR3 protein: CASSLPTGLRGHTGELFF. The CDR3 DNA reads as TGTGCCAGCAGCTTACCGACGGGACTAAGAGGGCACACCGGGGAGCTGTTTTTT.

The chain uses TRBV7-4 and TRBJ2-2, with D tentatively TRBD1 (5 bases). V was shortened by 5 bases and J by 7 bases, with 17 bases between the two germline ends. CDR3 length: 15 residues. From germline, CDR1 is SGHVT and CDR2 SQSDAQ. The DNA for the CDR3 is TGTGCCAGCAGCGCCGGTAAGGGGCTGCACGGGGAGCTGTTTTTT. Translated, it gives CASSAGKGLHGELFF.

This chain links TRBV2 with TRBJ1-5, with TRBD1 matching 7 bases. The germline V gene encodes CDR1 SNHLY and CDR2 FYNNEI. The trim removed 7 bases at V and 6 bases at J, leaving 3 bases unmatched. The CDR3 consists of 12 residues. The CDR3 here is CASKAGGQPQHF. The CDR3 coding sequence is TGTGCCAGCAAGGCAGGGGGTCAGCCCCAGCATTTT.

The rearrangement uses TRBV9 and TRBJ2-5; D may correspond to TRBD1 or TRBD2 (5 bases each). Trimming removed 4 bases at V and 5 bases at J, with 12 bases between. Germline V gene sequence: CDR1 SGDLS, CDR2 YYNGEE. This CDR3 comprises 13 residues. DNA for the CDR3: TGTGCCAGCAGCCGCAGGGAGAGGGAGACCCAGTACTTC. Its protein product is CASSRRERETQYF. Drawing the rest from reference TRBV9 and TRBJ2-5, the complete variable domain is DSGVTQTPKHLITATGQRVTLRCSPRSGDLSVYWYQQSLDQGLQFLIQYYNGEERAKGNILERFSAQQFPDLHSELNLSSLELGDSALYFCASSRRERETQYFGPGTRLLVL.

The gene calls are TRBV4-2 and TRBJ2-1; D unclear. The germline gives CDR1 LGHNA, CDR2 YNFKEQ. Deletions cut 0 bases from V and 4 bases from J, with 10 bases between. This CDR3 has 15 residues. CDR3 nucleotides: TGTGCCAGCAGCCAAGATAGGGCGGAATACAATGAGCAGTTCTTC. Residues: CASSQDRAEYNEQFF.

The chain recombines TRBV29-1 with TRBJ1-2, with 8 nucleotides matching TRBD1. The trim removed 7 bases at V and 5 bases at J, leaving 12 bases unmatched. The V gene's germline CDR1 is SQVTM and CDR2 ANQGSEA. This CDR3 is built from 14 residues. The CDR3 reads CSAPLQGARYGYTF. The CDR3 nucleotides are TGCAGCGCACCCCTCCAGGGGGCGCGGTATGGCTACACCTTC.

The V gene is TRBV27, the J gene TRBJ2-3; D is unclear. There are 13 residues in the CDR3. Germline V gene data show CDR1 as MNHEY and CDR2 as SMNVEV (reference sequence). The V end lost 3 bases, the J end lost 5 bases, and 9 bases lay between the germline ends. In DNA form, the CDR3 reads TGTGCCAGCAGTTTCCGTCGGGTAGATACGCAGTATTTT. Translating gives CASSFRRVDTQYF.

This sequence joins TRBV7-2 and TRBJ2-7, with D maybe TRBD1 (5 bases). Looked up from germline, CDR1 is SGHTA and CDR2 is FQGNSA. The CDR3 totals 14 residues. V shed 0 bases and J shed 4 bases, with 10 bases lying between them. The CDR3 is CASSLAAGKYEQYF. CDR3 in DNA: TGTGCCAGCAGCTTAGCGGCAGGGAAATACGAGCAGTACTTC.

The genes are TRBV19 and TRBJ2-1; TRBD2 agrees at 7 bases. The CDR3 length is 16 residues. Per germline, CDR1 LNHDA and CDR2 SQIVND (reference sequence). With V trimmed by 4 bases and J by 5 bases, 11 bases remained unmatched. The CDR3 DNA reads TGTGCCAGTAGTACCGGGACTACCTTAAAAAACAATGAGCAGTTCTTC. It specifies CASSTGTTLKNNEQFF.